This T cell receptor (beta chain) was captured in a study of response to subunit inactivated influenza vaccine. Study-wide points: Each seasonal influenza vaccination, the authors suggested, recruits few new T cells.

This clonotype was detected a few times. Its antigen is still unknown. From the RT-PCR reads, TCRdb called clonotypes with MiXCR, one entry per CDR3 protein. The sample includes under 850,000 distinct CDR3 sequences, less than 20% of them seen just once. V shed 2 bases and J shed 4 bases, with 11 bases lying between them. The germline gives CDR1 SGHTA, CDR2 FQGTGA. The CDR3 is 14 amino acids. The TCR comes from a man aged 45-65 years who received an inactivated influenza vaccine. This rearrangement joins TRBV7-3 to TRBJ2-5; no definite D call. The sample here was PBMCs from blood, taken more than 4 days after vaccination. CDR3 amino acids: CASSLSGQTETQYF. The CDR3 nucleotides are TGTGCCAGCAGCTTATCAGGCCAAACAGAGACCCAGTACTTC.